This paragraph covers one T cell receptor (beta chain) sequence. Its specificity is not known. This sample was included in a study of T cells in Graves' hyperthyroidism and ophthalmopathy. Study conclusions and caveats: In the blood, most expanded thyroid clonotypes above 0.001 appeared as well.

The germline V gene has CDR1 MGHRA and CDR2 YSYEKL. V lost 0 bases, J lost 4 bases, and 15 bases lay in between. This CDR3 spans 16 amino acids. The definition of stable Graves' hyperthyroidism was no ophthalmopathy progression within 18 months. The hyperthyroidism was newly diagnosed and had lasted under 2 months; the patients were aged 18 to 65. Using less than 12 ml of fresh peripheral blood, PBMCs were prepared. Amplified TCR beta CDR3 regions derived from RNA transcripts. A first-round RT-PCR of the TCR CDR3 used the HTBI primer set. TCRdb recomputed calls from the multiplex PCR reads with MiXCR, one row per CDR3 protein. Of around 760,000 distinct CDR3 sequences listed, just over 35% were seen once; the top ten hold 30% to 40%.

The TCR was taken from a middle-aged woman with Graves' hyperthyroidism. V and J are TRBV4-1 and TRBJ1-1, with D possibly matching TRBD1 (5 bases). The sequencing sample was made of blood. CDR3: CASSQDGVVGGTEAFF. DNA of the CDR3: TGCGCCAGCAGCCAAGATGGGGTCGTGGGGGGCACTGAAGCTTTCTTT.